Described below is a single T cell receptor beta chain sequence and its context. Its matching antigen is unknown. This sample is part of a study of T cells in localized non-small cell lung cancer. Study-level points and caveats: When the top 100 tumor clones were examined, a median around 58 of them also appeared in the adjacent lung, which was paired and uninvolved. A higher density of T cells in blood coincided with extended overall survival. Uninvolved neighboring lung showed the greatest T cell clonality, exceeding tumor.

The assay was immunoSEQ multiplex PCR, and TCRdb's table has in-frame clones only and misses some. The table lists 2,700 or so clones, around 26% of them singletons, with around 27% in the top ten. Germline V lookup: CDR1 MNHGY, CDR2 SAAAGT. The junction had 11 bases not matched to a gene; V was cut back by 6 bases and J by 5 bases. CDR3 length equals 17 residues. The chain employs TRBV6-8 and TRBJ2-2; 11 bases are a match to TRBD2. The source material was lung tumor tissue, sampled before any cancer treatment. This clonotype originated in a male donor aged 60 or over with stage I lung adenocarcinoma. In DNA form, the CDR3 reads TGTGCCAGCAGGAGTCCCACTAGCGGGGGAGGGACCGGGGAGCTGTTTTTT. Translating it yields CASRSPTSGGGTGELFF.